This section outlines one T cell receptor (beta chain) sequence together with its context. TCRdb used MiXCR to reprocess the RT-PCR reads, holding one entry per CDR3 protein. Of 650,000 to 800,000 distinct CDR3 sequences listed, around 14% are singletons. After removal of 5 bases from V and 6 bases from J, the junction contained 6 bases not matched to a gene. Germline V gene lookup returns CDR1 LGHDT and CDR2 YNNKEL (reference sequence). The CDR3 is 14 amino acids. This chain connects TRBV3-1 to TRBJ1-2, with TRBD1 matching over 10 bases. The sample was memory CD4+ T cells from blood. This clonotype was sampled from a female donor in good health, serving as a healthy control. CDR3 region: CASSFGTGADGYTF. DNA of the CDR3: TGTGCCAGCAGCTTCGGGACAGGGGCTGATGGCTACACCTTC.